These 20 T cell receptor beta chains were all obtained from the same sample, sequenced in a study of T cells in Graves' hyperthyroidism and ophthalmopathy. Amplified TCR beta CDR3 regions derived from RNA transcripts. An initial round of RT-PCR targeting the TCR CDR3 relied on the HTBI primer set. In TCRdb, the multiplex PCR reads were re-called with MiXCR into one record per CDR3 protein. The repertoire consists of under 800,000 distinct CDR3 sequences, with 11% to 15% occurring once and the leading ten covering 10%. Sequencing used blood. The receptors stem from a woman aged 18 to 35 with Graves' hyperthyroidism.

The table lists this clonotype with many counts. The V and J genes are TRBV3-1 and TRBJ2-1; no clear D. V was pared by 0 bases and J by 3 bases, with 6 bases between. Germline CDR1 reads LGHDT; CDR2 reads YNNKEL (reference sequence). CDR3 length: 14 residues. CDR3 sequence (DNA): TGTGCCAGCAGCCAAGAGTGGGACTACAATGAGCAGTTCTTC. Its translation is CASSQEWDYNEQFF.

The chain has TRBV5-1 and TRBJ2-7; the match to TRBD1 covers 11 bases. CDR3 size: 15 residues. Germline V gives CDR1 SGHRS, CDR2 YFSETQ. Losses at the gene ends were 4 bases for V and 2 bases for J; bases not matched to a gene: 5. DNA for the CDR3: TGCGCCAGCAGCCCACGGGACAGGGGGGCCTACGAGCAGTACTTC. It encodes CASSPRDRGAYEQYF.

This clonotype turned up a few times. The chain joins TRBV20-1 to TRBJ1-5, with TRBD1 as a possible D gene (5 bases). The length of the CDR3 is 14 residues. V lost 3 bases, J lost 7 bases, and 16 bases lay in between. Germline assignment: CDR1 DFQATT and CDR2 SNEGSKA (reference sequence). CDR3 sequence (DNA): TGCAGTGCTAGGCGGGGGACGGATACCCAGCCCCAGCATTTT. It encodes CSARRGTDTQPQHF.

V is TRBV19 and J is TRBJ1-4, with D possibly TRBD1 on 5 matching bases. Germline V gives CDR1 LNHDA, CDR2 SQIVND (reference sequence). There are 13 residues in the CDR3. Deletions cut 5 bases from V and 5 bases from J, with 9 bases between. In DNA form, the CDR3 reads TGTGCCAGTAGTGGCCGGGGCAATGAAAAACTGTTTTTT. Residues: CASSGRGNEKLFF.

The chain is built from TRBV7-9 and TRBJ2-7; TRBD1 agrees at 10 bases. Trimming cost V 11 bases and J 9 bases; bases outside gene matches: 7. CDR1 and CDR2 from the germline V gene are SEHNR and FQNEAQ (reference sequence). The length of the CDR3 is 11 residues. Written as DNA, the CDR3 is TGTGCCGGAGGACAGGGGGAAGTGCAGTACTTC. Translation: CAGGQGEVQYF. Using reference TRBV7-9 and TRBJ2-7 for the parts outside the CDR3, the full variable domain is DTGVSQNPRHKITKRGQNVTFRCDPISEHNRLYWYRQTLGQGPEFLTYFQNEAQLEKSRLLSDRFSAERPKGSFSTLEIQRTEQGDSAMYLCAGGQGEVQYFGPGTRLTVT.

This clonotype has at least ten counts. The chain combines TRBV11-3 with TRBJ2-3, with D possibly TRBD1 on 6 matching bases. The CDR3 has 15 residues. The ends were cut back, 6 bases at V and 0 bases at J, with 13 bases in the middle. CDR1 is SGHNT and CDR2 is YENEEA in the germline V gene. The CDR3 here is CASSSGTRSTDTQYF. CDR3 DNA sequence: TGTGCCAGCAGTTCCGGGACACGGAGCACAGATACGCAGTATTTT.

The gene calls are TRBV19 and TRBJ2-7, with 10 bases that match TRBD2. CDR1 LNHDA and CDR2 SQIVND come from the germline V gene (reference sequence). The CDR3 loop spans 16 amino acids. Losses at the gene ends were 3 bases for V and 4 bases for J; bases not matched to a gene: 9. The CDR3 DNA follows: TGTGCCAGTAGTATCACTAGCGGGAAAGTTGCTTACGAGCAGTACTTC. Protein product: CASSITSGKVAYEQYF.

The chain couples TRBV4-1 to TRBJ2-7; a possible D gene is TRBD1 (6 bases). Trimming stripped 4 bases from V and 2 bases from J, with 9 bases between. The CDR3 has 13 residues. Germline loops: CDR1 MGHRA, CDR2 YSYEKL. The CDR3 DNA reads TGCGCCAGCAGCCGGACAGAGACCTACGAGCAGTACTTC. This codes for CASSRTETYEQYF.

The gene calls are TRBV6-4 and TRBJ2-1, with TRBD2 matching 7 bases. CDR3 length: 17 amino acids. V lost 3 bases to trimming and J lost 1 base; unmatched junction nucleotides: 9. Germline CDR1 reads MRHNA; CDR2 reads SNTAGT. For the CDR3, the DNA is TGTGCCAGCAGTGAACCTCCGGGACTATTATCCTACAATGAGCAGTTCTTC. It is translated as CASSEPPGLLSYNEQFF.

In this sample, this clonotype turned up once. The conserved phenylalanine or tryptophan normally closing the CDR3 is absent here, so this likely arose from a read error. This chain connects TRBV7-9 to TRBJ1-1; D call uncertain. Germline CDR1 is SEHNR and CDR2 is FQNEAQ (reference sequence). V was clipped by 5 bases and J by 0 bases, with 10 bases between them. The CDR3 is 14 amino acids. This chain's CDR3 is CASSPGLMNTEAFL. CDR3 bases: TGTGCCAGCAGCCCTGGACTGATGAACACTGAAGCTTTCCTT.

In this sample, this clonotype turned up many times. This rearrangement joins TRBV12-3 or TRBV12-4 to TRBJ2-2; 10 bases are a match to TRBD2. Trimming removed 2 bases from V and 1 base from J; junction bases left unmatched: 13. The CDR3 loop spans 20 amino acids. The CDR3 sequence is CASSLSPSGSVVQNTGELFF. The CDR3 bases are TGTGCCAGCAGTTTATCGCCTAGCGGGAGCGTAGTACAGAACACCGGGGAGCTGTTTTTT.

In this sample, this clonotype turned up many times. The CDR3 sequence: CSARAIVGSGGGPETQYF. CDR3 DNA: TGCAGTGCTAGAGCAATCGTAGGGTCAGGGGGCGGGCCGGAGACCCAGTACTTC. V is TRBV20-1 and J is TRBJ2-5; 8 positions match TRBD1. CDR1 and CDR2 from the germline V gene are DFQATT and SNEGSKA (reference sequence). Germline trimming cut 1 base from V and 5 bases from J; bases unmatched to any gene: 18. The CDR3 covers 18 residues.

This clonotype was picked up many times. The rearrangement links TRBV28 to TRBJ2-7; no clear D. V was cut by 8 bases and J by 4 bases, with 15 bases left in between. The germline gives CDR1 MDHEN, CDR2 SYDVKM. The CDR3 totals 13 residues. The CDR3 DNA reads TGTGCCAGCTTTCGTAGGAAGAATTACGAGCAGTACTTC. It codes for CASFRRKNYEQYF.

This clonotype was counted between two and nine times. The J gene is TRBJ1-2, the V gene TRBV29-1; no firm D call. CDR1 is SQVTM and CDR2 is ANQGSEA in the germline V gene. The ends were cut back, 8 bases at V and 7 bases at J, with 8 bases in the middle. The CDR3 totals 9 residues. CDR3 sequence reads: CSSDRGYTF. The CDR3 nucleotides are TGCAGCTCTGACCGTGGCTACACCTTC.

The V call is TRBV6-1, the J call TRBJ1-2, with D perhaps matching TRBD1 (6 bases). The CDR3 is made up of 14 amino acids. Trimming pared 6 bases from V and 6 bases from J, leaving 17 bases between. Looked up from germline, CDR1 is MNHNS and CDR2 is SASEGT. The CDR3 spells CASSRTTGSDGYTF. The CDR3 coding sequence is TGTGCCAGCAGCAGAACCACAGGGTCGGATGGCTACACCTTC.

The genes are TRBV12-3 or TRBV12-4 and TRBJ1-1; a possible D gene is TRBD1 (5 bases). Trimming shortened V by 4 bases and J by 5 bases, and 23 bases separated the two germline ends. This CDR3 has 17 amino acids. CDR3 DNA sequence: TGTGCCAGCAGTTCCCTAGGGGCAGGGAGCTCTTCTACTGAAGCTTTCTTT. Translating gives CASSSLGAGSSSTEAFF.

The chain couples TRBV12-3 or TRBV12-4 to TRBJ2-2; 11 positions agree with TRBD2. The CDR3 spans 17 residues. With 1 base clipped from V and 3 bases from J, the junction kept 4 bases outside the gene matches. CDR3 sequence: CASSLVGTSGYTGELFF. In DNA, the CDR3 is TGTGCCAGCAGTTTAGTTGGGACTAGCGGATACACCGGGGAGCTGTTTTTT.

This clonotype was detected ten times or more. CDR3 in amino acids: CAWNGASGETQYF. The CDR3 DNA reads TGTGCCTGGAATGGAGCCTCGGGGGAGACCCAGTACTTC. This chain joins TRBV30 and TRBJ2-5; D possibly corresponds to TRBD2 (5 bases). The CDR3 has 13 residues. Germline lookup yields CDR1 GTSNPN and CDR2 SVGIG (reference sequence). V was trimmed by 4 bases and J by 5 bases, leaving 14 bases between them.

This clonotype was seen ten or more times. The chain recombines TRBV7-3 with TRBJ1-1; no clear D. The CDR3 runs 14 residues. Germline assignment: CDR1 SGHTA and CDR2 FQGTGA. V was pared by 1 base and J by 2 bases, with 8 bases between. The CDR3 nucleotides are TGTGCCAGCAGCTTAAACTCAGTAAACACTGAAGCTTTCTTT. This translates into CASSLNSVNTEAFF.

This clonotype was counted many times. The J gene is TRBJ1-2, the V gene TRBV5-1; maybe TRBD1 (5 bases). V lost 2 bases to trimming and J lost 8 bases, with 10 bases between them. There are 12 residues in the CDR3. Per the germline V gene, CDR1 is SGHRS and CDR2 is YFSETQ. The CDR3 sequence is CASSFQGEGYTF. The CDR3, as DNA: TGCGCCAGCAGCTTCCAGGGAGAAGGCTACACCTTC.